These 17 T cell receptor beta chains were sequenced from one sample in a study of CD8 T cells in Susac syndrome. The authors reverse transcribed 0.5 to 1 ug RNA with random hexamers. TCRdb itself ran the immunoSEQ multiplex PCR reads through MiXCR, one entry per CDR3 protein. The repertoire holds about 140,000 distinct CDR3 sequences, with 85% to 95% as singletons. The sequenced material came from CD4+ T cells from PBMCs. The receptors were sampled from a human donor with Susac syndrome.

J is TRBJ2-7 and V is TRBV4-2; D remains unclear. CDR3 size: 15 residues. Germline loops: CDR1 LGHNA, CDR2 YNFKEQ. V shed 0 bases and J shed 3 bases, with 12 bases lying between them. The CDR3: CASSQDPSASYEQYF. In DNA form, the CDR3 reads TGTGCCAGCAGCCAAGATCCGAGCGCGAGCTACGAGCAGTACTTC.

The chain recombines TRBV7-9 with TRBJ1-6, with D possibly TRBD1 on 5 matching bases. V was shortened by 10 bases and J by 3 bases, with 10 bases between the two germline ends. Looked up from germline, CDR1 is SEHNR and CDR2 is FQNEAQ (reference sequence). CDR3 length equals 13 residues. CDR3 sequence reads: CAIEGNYNSPLHF. The DNA of the CDR3 is TGTGCCATAGAGGGGAACTATAATTCACCCCTCCACTTT. The variable domain in full, completed from reference TRBV7-9 and TRBJ1-6, reads DTGVSQNPRHKITKRGQNVTFRCDPISEHNRLYWYRQTLGQGPEFLTYFQNEAQLEKSRLLSDRFSAERPKGSFSTLEIQRTEQGDSAMYLCAIEGNYNSPLHFGNGTRLTVT.

The chain carries TRBV19 and TRBJ1-5, with a tentative D call TRBD1 (5 bases). V was shortened by 4 bases and J by 1 base, with 11 bases between the two germline ends. The CDR3 has 15 amino acids. The germline V gene encodes CDR1 LNHDA and CDR2 SQIVND (reference sequence). CDR3 region: CASSTPGLSNQPQHF. The CDR3 DNA sequence: TGTGCCAGTAGTACCCCGGGACTCAGCAATCAGCCCCAGCATTTT. The complete variable domain, with remaining parts taken from reference TRBV19 and TRBJ1-5, reads DGGITQSPKYLFRKEGQNVTLSCEQNLNHDAMYWYRQDPGQGLRLIYYSQIVNDFQKGDIAEGYSVSREKKESFPLTVTSAQKNPTAFYLCASSTPGLSNQPQHFGDGTRLSIL.

CDR3: CSAHGTRGSPLHF. The CDR3 DNA follows: TGCAGTGCTCACGGAACCCGCGGGTCACCCCTCCACTTT. The rearrangement links TRBV20-1 to TRBJ1-6; D is uncertain. V gave up 5 bases and J gave up 10 bases, with 15 bases separating them. The CDR3 contains 13 residues. Germline V gives CDR1 DFQATT, CDR2 SNEGSKA (reference sequence).

The chain uses TRBV27 and TRBJ1-1, with D uncertain. The CDR3 totals 14 residues. Germline V gene data show CDR1 as MNHEY and CDR2 as SMNVEV (reference sequence). Trimming removed 5 bases at V and 4 bases at J, with 14 bases between. The CDR3: CASSPRRGGTEAFF. The CDR3 DNA follows: TGTGCCAGCAGTCCCCGCCGGGGTGGCACTGAAGCTTTCTTT.

V and J are TRBV5-6 and TRBJ2-7, with D unresolved. V lost 4 bases and J lost 6, with 11 bases in between. Germline V gene sequence: CDR1 SGHDT, CDR2 YYEEEE. The CDR3 contains 12 residues. The CDR3 protein is CASSVGRSEQYF. Written as DNA, the CDR3 is TGTGCCAGCAGCGTTGGACGGAGCGAGCAGTACTTC.

The genes are TRBV3-1 and TRBJ2-2, with 8 bases matching TRBD2. The J segment lost 6 bases and the V segment lost 4 bases, leaving 7 bases of the junction unmatched. In germline, CDR1 is LGHDT, CDR2 YNNKEL (reference sequence). This CDR3 has 15 amino acids. CDR3 amino acids: CASSRRPAGAGELFF. CDR3 nucleotide sequence: TGTGCCAGCAGCCGCCGTCCAGCGGGGGCCGGGGAGCTGTTTTTT.

The genes are TRBV23-1 and TRBJ2-5; 8 nucleotides match TRBD1. TRBV23-1 is sorted into the ORF group, with uncertain function. The CDR3 loop spans 16 amino acids. Trimming removed 2 bases from V and 1 base from J; junction bases left unmatched: 6. This CDR3 reads CASSQLGTGPQETQYF. The CDR3 nucleotides are TGCGCCAGCAGTCAACTTGGGACAGGACCCCAAGAGACCCAGTACTTC.

The V gene is TRBV7-9, the J gene TRBJ2-7, with D unclear. The germline gives CDR1 SEHNR, CDR2 FQNEAQ (reference sequence). V lost 1 base and J 7 bases, leaving 11 bases between the germline ends. This CDR3 has 13 residues. DNA of the CDR3: TGTGCCAGCAGCTTAGGTGTGACCCCTGAGCAGTACTTC. Its translation: CASSLGVTPEQYF.

The chain has TRBV29-1 and TRBJ1-1, with no clear D. Trimming removed 3 bases at V and 5 bases at J, with 13 bases between. Germline assignment: CDR1 SQVTM and CDR2 ANQGSEA. The CDR3 is 13 amino acids. The CDR3 sequence: CSVDPGGRTEAFF. Here the CDR3 DNA reads TGCAGCGTTGACCCCGGAGGAAGGACTGAAGCTTTCTTT. The full variable domain, its missing parts supplied by reference TRBV29-1 and TRBJ1-1, is SAVISQKPSRDICQRGTSLTIQCQVDSQVTMMFWYRQQPGQSLTLIATANQGSEATYESGFVIDKFPISRPNLTFSTLTVSNMSPEDSSIYLCSVDPGGRTEAFFGQGTRLTVV.

The gene calls are TRBV18 and TRBJ2-4; D might be TRBD1 or TRBD2, each matching 5 bases. V dropped 4 bases and J dropped 8 bases, with 9 bases sitting between them. The CDR3 contains 12 residues. Germline V lookup: CDR1 KGHSH, CDR2 LQKENI. The DNA of the CDR3 is TGTGCCAGCTCACGACAGAGGGACATTCAGTACTTC. Residues: CASSRQRDIQYF.

The chain recombines TRBV5-1 with TRBJ2-7; a possible D gene is TRBD2 (6 bases). CDR3 length equals 16 residues. V gave up 0 bases and J gave up 0 bases, with 13 bases separating them. Germline V gene data show CDR1 as SGHRS and CDR2 as YFSETQ. The CDR3 sequence: CASSLEAKTSSYEQYF. In nucleotides, the CDR3 is TGCGCCAGCAGCTTGGAAGCCAAGACTAGCTCCTACGAGCAGTACTTC.

The chain carries TRBV12-3 or TRBV12-4 and TRBJ1-5, with D tentatively TRBD1 (5 bases). V lost 5 bases and J 3 bases, leaving 14 bases between the germline ends. This CDR3 spans 15 amino acids. The CDR3 is CASSPTGTYNQPQHF. The CDR3, as DNA: TGTGCCAGCAGTCCAACCGGGACGTACAATCAGCCCCAGCATTTT.

The chain carries TRBV12-3 or TRBV12-4 and TRBJ2-5; D possibly matches TRBD1 or TRBD2 (6 bases each). Trimming pared 3 bases from V and 6 bases from J, leaving 8 bases between. CDR3 length: 12 amino acids. The CDR3 is CASSFGGQTQYF. DNA for the CDR3: TGTGCCAGCAGTTTTGGGGGGCAGACCCAGTACTTC.

CDR3 nucleotides: TGTGCCTGGAATATGGAGGGAAGTCGGGGTAATTCACCCCTCCACTTT. Residues: CAWNMEGSRGNSPLHF. The chain joins TRBV30 to TRBJ1-6; D call uncertain. This CDR3 is built from 16 residues. Trimming took off 4 bases at V and 6 bases at J, with 19 bases between the two ends. The germline CDR1 and CDR2 sequences are GTSNPN and SVGIG (reference sequence).

The CDR3 region is CASSESTGRETQYF. The CDR3 DNA reads TGTGCCAGCAGTGAATCGACAGGGAGGGAGACCCAGTACTTC. The chain links TRBV25-1 to TRBJ2-5, with D possibly being TRBD1 (7 bases). Germline CDR1 and CDR2: MGHDK and SYGVNS. The V and J ends lost 1 base and 5 bases respectively, with 11 bases between them. This CDR3 region has 14 residues.

The CDR3 bases are TGTGCCAGCAGCCAAGACGGACTAAGCTCCTACAATGAGCAGTTCTTC. Protein product: CASSQDGLSSYNEQFF. The rearrangement links TRBV4-2 to TRBJ2-1; the D gene is possibly TRBD2 (6 bases). The length of the CDR3 is 16 residues. V was pared by 0 bases and J by 0 bases, with 9 bases between. Per the germline V gene, CDR1 is LGHNA and CDR2 is YNFKEQ.